The 30 T cell receptor beta chains listed next were all sequenced from one sample in a study of Ad26.COV2.S vaccination and SARS-CoV-2 variants. Sequencing used immunoSEQ multiplex PCR; TCRdb keeps in-frame clones, though not all of them. The sample holds a few hundred thousand clones, 70% to 90% seen once. The treatment was: roughly 19 received Ad26.COV2.S at low or high dose, single or two shots; about five received placebo; per-sample allocation not given. On day 63 after the first injection, vaccine and placebo recipients gave samples. The source was peripheral blood, collected in a trial of Ad26.COV2.S vaccine versus placebo. The receptors derive from a person between 18 and 59 years old who received the Ad26.COV2.S COVID-19 vaccine or a placebo.

The chain is built from TRBV6-2 or TRBV6-3 and TRBJ2-5; no definite D call. Germline CDR1 is MNHEY and CDR2 is SVGEGT. CDR3 length: 12 amino acids. Trimming took 1 base from V and 5 from J, leaving 5 bases between them. Here the CDR3 DNA reads TGTGCCAGCAGTTACTTATCGGAGACCCAGTACTTC. It specifies CASSYLSETQYF.

The genes are TRBV6-5 and TRBJ1-6; D uncertain. Trimming cost V 6 bases and J 11 bases, with 14 bases left between them. There are 13 residues in the CDR3. Germline CDR1 MNHEY, CDR2 SVGAGI. DNA for the CDR3: TGTGCCAGCAGACGGGCTCCTCACGCACCCCTCCACTTT. Protein: CASRRAPHAPLHF.

The chain employs TRBV7-2 and TRBJ2-5; 12 bases map to TRBD2. After removal of 6 bases from V and 1 base from J, the junction contained 3 bases not matched to a gene. The CDR3 has 15 residues. Germline lookup yields CDR1 SGHTA and CDR2 FQGNSA. The CDR3 spells CASRTSGGLQETQYF. DNA of the CDR3: TGTGCCAGCAGGACTAGCGGGGGCCTCCAAGAGACCCAGTACTTC. Looking up the rest from reference TRBV7-2 and TRBJ2-5 gives the full variable domain: GAGVSQSPSNKVTEKGKDVELRCDPISGHTALYWYRQSLGQGLEFLIYFQGNSAPDKSGLPSDRFSAERTGGSVSTLTIQRTQQEDSAVYLCASRTSGGLQETQYFGPGTRLLVL.

This chain links TRBV4-3 with TRBJ1-2, with 7 bases fitting TRBD1. This CDR3 contains 16 residues. V lost 1 base and J lost 1; bases outside the gene matches: 6. The germline V gene encodes CDR1 LGHNA and CDR2 YSLEER. In DNA form, the CDR3 reads TGCGCCAGCAGCCAAGCCGGGACAGTAGTTAACTATGGCTACACCTTC. Protein product: CASSQAGTVVNYGYTF.

The chain combines TRBV10-2 with TRBJ1-2, with 10 bases fitting TRBD1. Germline values: CDR1 WSHSY, CDR2 SAAADI. Losses at the gene ends were 1 base for V and 8 bases for J; bases not matched to a gene: 7. CDR3 size: 15 residues. CDR3 sequence reads: CASSEYDRGRGGYTF. The CDR3 coding sequence is TGCGCCAGCAGTGAGTACGACAGGGGGCGCGGAGGCTACACCTTC.

The J gene is TRBJ2-7, the V gene TRBV6-1, with 8 bases identical to TRBD1. This CDR3 region has 16 residues. Germline lookup yields CDR1 MNHNS and CDR2 SASEGT. The ends lost 2 bases at V and 2 bases at J; junction bases unmatched: 8. The CDR3 region is CASSERLGTGTYEQYF. CDR3 in DNA: TGTGCCAGCAGTGAACGGTTGGGGACAGGTACCTACGAGCAGTACTTC.

This clone was observed once. The genes are TRBV6-5 and TRBJ2-3, with D perhaps assigned TRBD1 or TRBD2 (5 bases each). The CDR3 is 15 residues long. Trimming removed 6 bases at V and 2 bases at J, with 15 bases between. Germline-derived CDR1 and CDR2 are MNHEY and SVGAGI. In DNA form, the CDR3 reads TGTGCCAGCAGCCTGGACACGACTAACACAGATACGCAGTATTTT. Residues: CASSLDTTNTDTQYF.

This rearrangement joins TRBV28 to TRBJ1-2; D is possibly TRBD1 (6 bases). CDR3 length equals 16 residues. CDR1 MDHEN and CDR2 SYDVKM come from the germline V gene. V lost 5 bases and J lost 2, with 18 bases in between. In DNA form, the CDR3 reads TGTGCCAGCAGTCCACCGGAAAGCGGACAGAACTATGGCTACACCTTC. It specifies CASSPPESGQNYGYTF.

This clone was seen just once. The junction departs from germline at one end; a sequencing error may be responsible. The V call is TRBV18, the J call TRBJ2-5; D gene unclear. CDR1 is KGHSH and CDR2 is LQKENI in the germline V gene. The CDR3 length is 14 residues. CDR3 loop: CASSPRELQETQYF. CDR3 coding DNA: TGTGCCAGCTCCCCACGCGAGCTCCAAGAGACCCAGTACTTC. Variable domain in full (rest from reference TRBV18 and TRBJ2-5): NAGVMQNPRHLVRRRGQEARLRCSPMKGHSHVYWYRQLPEEGLKFMVYLQKENIIDESGMPKERFSAEFPKEGPSILRIQQVVRGDSAAYFCASSPRELQETQYFGPGTRLLVL.

The V and J genes are TRBV2 and TRBJ1-1; D is perhaps TRBD1 (5 bases). The CDR3 covers 14 residues. V lost 8 bases and J 0 bases, leaving 13 bases between the germline ends. Germline V lookup: CDR1 SNHLY, CDR2 FYNNEI. The CDR3, as DNA: TGTGCCAGCCGGGGGGGGACGGTGAACACTGAAGCTTTCTTT. The encoded protein is CASRGGTVNTEAFF.

This clone was counted a single time. In DNA, the CDR3 is TGTGCCAGCAGTTTCAGGACGGACGGCGCAGTCGAGCAGTACTTC. Protein sequence: CASSFRTDGAVEQYF. The chain has TRBV27 and TRBJ2-7, with no clear D. Germline CDR1 MNHEY, CDR2 SMNVEV (reference sequence). The CDR3 loop spans 15 amino acids. Between the trimmed V and J ends, which lost 3 bases and 6 bases, there was a span of 18 bases.

The chain recombines TRBV19 with TRBJ1-5; 8 nucleotides match TRBD1. Germline-derived CDR1 and CDR2 are LNHDA and SQIVND (reference sequence). This CDR3 contains 16 residues. Germline trimming cut 4 bases from V and 4 bases from J; bases unmatched to any gene: 9. CDR3 sequence reads: CASSTDRAGKNQPQHF. The CDR3 nucleotides are TGTGCCAGTAGTACGGACAGGGCCGGTAAAAATCAGCCCCAGCATTTT.

This clone was picked up one time. This chain joins TRBV6-6 and TRBJ1-2; D call uncertain. V shed 2 bases and J shed 5 bases, with 9 bases lying between them. CDR3 size: 13 residues. Germline assignment: CDR1 MNHNY and CDR2 SVGAGI (reference sequence). CDR3 loop: CASSYPSSYGYTF. In DNA, the CDR3 is TGTGCCAGCAGTTACCCCAGCAGTTATGGCTACACCTTC.

The chain employs TRBV7-2 and TRBJ2-7; D uncertain. V lost 3 bases and J lost 6, with 12 bases in between. The CDR3 consists of 13 residues. The germline gives CDR1 SGHTA, CDR2 FQGNSA. CDR3 protein: CASSFRWESEQYF. Here the CDR3 DNA reads TGTGCCAGCAGCTTTCGATGGGAAAGCGAGCAGTACTTC.

The V call is TRBV7-8, the J call TRBJ2-5; no clear D. The germline V and J ends were trimmed by 0 bases and 5 bases, with 7 bases remaining between them. CDR3 length: 13 amino acids. Germline CDR1 SGHVS, CDR2 FQNEAQ. The CDR3 loop is CASSLAQWETQYF. The DNA of the CDR3 is TGTGCCAGCAGCTTAGCGCAGTGGGAGACCCAGTACTTC.

The rearrangement uses TRBV4-3 and TRBJ2-7, with D possibly TRBD2 on 5 matching bases. Trimming left V 4 bases short and J 5 bases short, with 18 bases between. The CDR3 covers 15 residues. Germline-derived CDR1 and CDR2 are LGHNA and YSLEER. CDR3 residues: CASSPQGGAPHEQYF. The DNA for the CDR3 is TGCGCCAGCAGCCCCCAAGGAGGAGCCCCCCACGAGCAGTACTTC.

The gene calls are TRBV10-2 and TRBJ2-2; TRBD2 matches 7 bases. The germline V gene encodes CDR1 WSHSY and CDR2 SAAADI. V was clipped by 2 bases and J by 5 bases; unmatched bases: 8. CDR3 length equals 16 residues. The CDR3 bases are TGCGCCAGCAGTGAGATCCCCGGGAGGTCTACCGGGGAGCTGTTTTTT. It codes for CASSEIPGRSTGELFF.

The gene calls are TRBV11-2 and TRBJ2-3; tentatively, D is TRBD2 (6 bases). Between the trimmed V and J ends, which lost 4 bases and 0 bases, there was a span of 14 bases. The germline V gene encodes CDR1 SGHAT and CDR2 FQNNGV. The CDR3 has 16 amino acids. The CDR3 coding sequence is TGTGCCAGCAGCTCCCGGGGGATTGCTAGCACAGATACGCAGTATTTT. Its protein is CASSSRGIASTDTQYF.

This rearrangement joins TRBV5-1 to TRBJ1-2; no clear D gene. This CDR3 is built from 15 residues. Between the trimmed V and J ends, which lost 4 bases and 8 bases, there was a span of 21 bases. The V gene's germline CDR1 is SGHRS and CDR2 YFSETQ. The chain's CDR3 is CASSPTEGGIGGYTF. The CDR3, as DNA: TGCGCCAGCAGCCCGACCGAGGGAGGGATTGGGGGCTACACCTTC.

V is TRBV2 and J is TRBJ2-3, with 9 bases aligning to TRBD1. The CDR3 consists of 15 residues. Germline V lookup: CDR1 SNHLY, CDR2 FYNNEI. V was clipped by 11 bases and J by 4 bases; unmatched bases: 13. CDR3 sequence: CASLEDRGLADTQYF. CDR3 bases: TGTGCCTCTCTTGAGGACAGGGGTTTGGCAGATACGCAGTATTTT.

The chain carries TRBV10-3 and TRBJ1-5; D not resolved. CDR3 size: 16 residues. V was pared by 0 bases and J by 2 bases, with 11 bases between. Germline CDR1 reads ENHRY; CDR2 reads SYGVKD. CDR3 region: CAISESSKGRNQPQHF. The CDR3 DNA reads TGTGCCATCAGTGAGTCGTCAAAAGGTCGCAATCAGCCCCAGCATTTT.

This chain links TRBV7-9 with TRBJ1-2; D gene uncertain. CDR1 SEHNR and CDR2 FQNEAQ come from the germline V gene (reference sequence). V lost 5 bases, J lost 4 bases, and 5 bases lay in between. There are 11 residues in the CDR3. CDR3 DNA: TGTGCCAGCAGCCTATCCTATGGCTACACCTTC. This encodes CASSLSYGYTF.

J is TRBJ2-5 and V is TRBV9; D is unresolved. V was clipped by 1 base and J by 5 bases, with 6 bases between them. CDR1 and CDR2 from the germline V gene are SGDLS and YYNGEE. The CDR3 spans 12 residues. CDR3 nucleotide sequence: TGTGCCAGCAGCGTATCCGCGGAGACCCAGTACTTC. Residues: CASSVSAETQYF.

This clone was detected once. V and J are TRBV11-1 and TRBJ2-3; D gene ambiguous. The V end was cut by 3 bases, the J end by 0 bases, with 10 bases between. The germline CDR1 and CDR2 sequences are SGHAT and FQDESV (reference sequence). The CDR3 consists of 15 residues. This chain's CDR3 is CASSFPLGSTDTQYF. In DNA, the CDR3 is TGTGCCAGCAGCTTCCCCTTGGGGAGCACAGATACGCAGTATTTT. The variable domain in full, completed from reference TRBV11-1 and TRBJ2-3, reads EAEVAQSPRYKITEKSQAVAFWCDPISGHATLYWYRQILGQGPELLVQFQDESVVDDSQLPKDRFSAERLKGVDSTLKIQPAELGDSAMYLCASSFPLGSTDTQYFGPGTRLTVL.

The gene calls are TRBV9 and TRBJ1-4; 9 bases line up with TRBD1. There are 16 residues in the CDR3. V was pared by 0 bases and J by 5 bases, with 5 bases of the junction left unmatched. CDR1 SGDLS and CDR2 YYNGEE come from the germline V gene. The CDR3 region has the DNA TGTGCCAGCAGCGTAGGGGACAGGGACCCCAATGAAAAACTGTTTTTT. Protein: CASSVGDRDPNEKLFF.

A few counts support this clone. The gene calls are TRBV4-2 and TRBJ1-2; no firm D call. This CDR3 has 12 amino acids. Germline assignment: CDR1 LGHNA and CDR2 YNFKEQ. The V end lost 0 bases, the J end lost 14 bases, and 13 bases lay between the germline ends. As DNA, the CDR3 is TGTGCCAGCAGCCAAGATATCGGCGCGCAGACCTTC. It translates to CASSQDIGAQTF.

V is TRBV28 and J is TRBJ1-6, with D possibly being TRBD1 (5 bases). The germline gives CDR1 MDHEN, CDR2 SYDVKM. V gave up 3 bases and J gave up 10 bases, with 16 bases separating them. The CDR3 is made up of 15 amino acids. The CDR3 DNA sequence: TGTGCCAGCAGTTTTCCGGACATGAAATACTCACCCCTCCACTTT. Amino acid sequence: CASSFPDMKYSPLHF.

CDR3 DNA sequence: TGTGCCAGCAGCCTACAGGGGGGAAACACTGAAGCTTTCTTT. Its translation: CASSLQGGNTEAFF. The chain couples TRBV7-9 to TRBJ1-1, with 8 nucleotides matching TRBD1. Unmatched junction bases numbered 4, after V lost 5 bases and J lost 2 bases. CDR1 and CDR2 from the germline V gene are SEHNR and FQNEAQ (reference sequence). This CDR3 comprises 14 residues.

The chain combines TRBV19 with TRBJ2-7; D gene unclear. The CDR3 totals 12 residues. The germline V and J ends were trimmed by 3 bases and 4 bases, with 7 bases remaining between them. Germline CDR1 is LNHDA and CDR2 is SQIVND (reference sequence). CDR3 nucleotide sequence: TGTGCCAGTAGTATTCAGGTTTACGAGCAGTACTTC. As protein: CASSIQVYEQYF.

This chain connects TRBV24-1 to TRBJ1-2; 8 bases align to TRBD1. Germline lookup yields CDR1 KGHDR and CDR2 SFDVKD. After removal of 2 bases from V and 2 bases from J, the junction contained 6 bases not matched to a gene. The CDR3 totals 16 residues. The chain's CDR3 is CATSDSGQDNNYGYTF. The CDR3 DNA reads as TGTGCCACCAGTGATTCGGGACAGGATAACAACTATGGCTACACCTTC.